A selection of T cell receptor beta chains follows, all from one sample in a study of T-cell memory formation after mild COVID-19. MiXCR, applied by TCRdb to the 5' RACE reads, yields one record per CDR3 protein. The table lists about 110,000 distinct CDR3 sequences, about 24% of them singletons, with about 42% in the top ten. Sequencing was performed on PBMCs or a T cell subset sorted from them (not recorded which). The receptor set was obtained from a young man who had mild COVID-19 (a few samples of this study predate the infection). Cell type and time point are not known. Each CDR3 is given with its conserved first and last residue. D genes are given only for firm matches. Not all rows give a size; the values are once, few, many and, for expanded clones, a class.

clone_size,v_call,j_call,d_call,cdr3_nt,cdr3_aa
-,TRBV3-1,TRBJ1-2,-,TGTGCCAGCAGCCAAGAAGGGACGGGAAACTATGGCTACACCTTC,CASSQEGTGNYGYTF
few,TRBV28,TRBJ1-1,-,TGTGCCAGCGGCCCGGGGACTGAAGCTTTCTTT,CASGPGTEAFF
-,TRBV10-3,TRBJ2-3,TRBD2,TGTGCCATCCGCGGTAGCGGGGGGTTTGCAGATACGCAGTATTTT,CAIRGSGGFADTQYF
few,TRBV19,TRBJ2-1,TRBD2,TGTGCCAGTAGTATGACTAGCGGGGGCAATGAGCAGTTCTTC,CASSMTSGGNEQFF
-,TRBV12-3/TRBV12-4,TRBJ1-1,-,TGTGCCAGCAGTCGGACTATGAACACTGAAGCTTTCTTT,CASSRTMNTEAFF
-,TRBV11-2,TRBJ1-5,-,TGTGCCAGCAGCTCAGACAGCTATAGCAATCAGCCCCAGCATTTT,CASSSDSYSNQPQHF
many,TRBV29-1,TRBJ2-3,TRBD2,TGCAGCGTTGAAGTCTGGAGCGGGGGCCAAAGCACAGATACGCAGTATTTT,CSVEVWSGGQSTDTQYF
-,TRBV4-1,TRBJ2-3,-,TGCGCCAGCAGCCAAGGAGGTCAGCAGTATTTT,CASSQGGQQYF
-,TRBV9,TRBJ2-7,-,TGTGCCAGCAGCGTAGATGAGACAGTATCCTACGAGCAGTACTTC,CASSVDETVSYEQYF
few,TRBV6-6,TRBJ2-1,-,TGTGCCAGCAGTTACAGTGGGTGGGGGCGCGATGAGCAGTTCTTC,CASSYSGWGRDEQFF
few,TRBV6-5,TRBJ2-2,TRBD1,TGTGCCAGCAGCTTGCGATGGGACAGGGGCGCCGGGGAGCTGTTTTTT,CASSLRWDRGAGELFF
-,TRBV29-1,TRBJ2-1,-,TGCAGCGTTGAAGACGGGGATGAGCAGTTCTTC,CSVEDGDEQFF
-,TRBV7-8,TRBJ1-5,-,TGTGCCAGCAGCCAACGGACAGCCGAATATCAGCCCCAGCATTTT,CASSQRTAEYQPQHF
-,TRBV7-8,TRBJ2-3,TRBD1,TGTGCCAGCAGCTCCGGACCCGGGACAGGTTACACAGATACGCAGTATTTT,CASSSGPGTGYTDTQYF
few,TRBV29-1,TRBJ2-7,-,TGCAGCGCCGAGGACAGAAACTACGAGCAGTACTTC,CSAEDRNYEQYF
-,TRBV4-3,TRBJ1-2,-,TGCGCCAGCAGCCAATTCAGGGGTTATGGCTACACCTTC,CASSQFRGYGYTF
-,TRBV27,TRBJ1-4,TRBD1,TGTGCCAGCAGTCCCCGGACAGGGGCACAGCTGTTTTTT,CASSPRTGAQLFF
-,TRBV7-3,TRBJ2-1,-,TGTGCCAGCAGCGGAAACGGTGGGGATGAGCAGTTCTTC,CASSGNGGDEQFF
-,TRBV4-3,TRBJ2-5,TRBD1,TGCGCCAGCAGCCCCTGGGACAGTTGGGCGGCCCAGTACTTC,CASSPWDSWAAQYF
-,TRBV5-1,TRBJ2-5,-,TGCGCCAGCAGCCCCGGACCTACATGGGAGACCCAGTACTTC,CASSPGPTWETQYF
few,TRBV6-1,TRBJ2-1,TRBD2,TGTGCCAGCACCAAACGGGGCGGGGGGTCCTACAATGAGCAGTTCTTC,CASTKRGGGSYNEQFF
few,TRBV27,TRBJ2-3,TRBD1,TGTGCCAGCAGTTTCGGACAGGGGGCTGGTACGCAGTATTTT,CASSFGQGAGTQYF
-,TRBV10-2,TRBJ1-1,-,TGCGCCAGCAGTCTTGGGTTTAGGAGCACTGAAGCTTTCTTT,CASSLGFRSTEAFF
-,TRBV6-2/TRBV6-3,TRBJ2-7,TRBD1,TGTGCCAGCAGTAAAACGGACAGGGGTCACGAGCAGTACTTC,CASSKTDRGHEQYF
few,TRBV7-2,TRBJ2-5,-,TGTGCCAGCAGCTTTAATGGGGGGCGGAAACAAGAGACCCAGTACTTC,CASSFNGGRKQETQYF